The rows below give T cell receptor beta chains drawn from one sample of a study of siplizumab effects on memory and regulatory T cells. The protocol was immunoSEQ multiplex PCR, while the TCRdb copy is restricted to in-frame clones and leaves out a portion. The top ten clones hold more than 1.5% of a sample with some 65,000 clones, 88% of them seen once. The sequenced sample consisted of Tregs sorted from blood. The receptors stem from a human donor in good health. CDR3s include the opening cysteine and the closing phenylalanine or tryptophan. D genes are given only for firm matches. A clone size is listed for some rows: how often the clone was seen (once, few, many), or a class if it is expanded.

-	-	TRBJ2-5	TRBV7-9	TGTGCCAGCTTTCCCTTGGGGGTGCTCCAAGAGACCCAGTACTTC	CASFPLGVLQETQYF
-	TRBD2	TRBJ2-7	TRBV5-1	TGCGCCAGCAGCTTGGCCGGGGGGAGGAGCTCCTACGAGCAGTACTTC	CASSLAGGRSSYEQYF
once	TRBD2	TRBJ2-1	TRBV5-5	TGTGCCAGCAGCGTTACCGGGACTAGCAGTGAGCAGTTCTTC	CASSVTGTSSEQFF
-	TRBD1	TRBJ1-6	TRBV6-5	TGTGCCAGCAGTAGAAGGACAGGGCTGAATTCACCCCTCCACTTT	CASSRRTGLNSPLHF
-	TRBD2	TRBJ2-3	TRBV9	TGTGCCAGCAGCGTAGGTGTGACTAGCGATACAGATACGCAGTATTTT	CASSVGVTSDTDTQYF
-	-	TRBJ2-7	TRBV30	TGTGCCTGGAGTGTGGGTTACGAGCAGTACTTC	CAWSVGYEQYF
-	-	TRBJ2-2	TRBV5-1	TGCGCCAGCAGCTTGGGCAGCGGAGTGAACACCGGGGAGCTGTTTTTT	CASSLGSGVNTGELFF
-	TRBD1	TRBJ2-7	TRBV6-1	TGTGCCAGCAGAACAGGGGTGATTGCACGGGAGCAGTACTTC	CASRTGVIAREQYF
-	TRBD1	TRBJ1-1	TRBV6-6	TGTGCCAGCAGACCCGGACAGGGCGGGAACACTGAAGCTTTCTTT	CASRPGQGGNTEAFF
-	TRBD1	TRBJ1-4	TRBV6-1	TGTGCCAGCAGTGTTCAGGACAGGGGGAATGAAAAACTGTTTTTT	CASSVQDRGNEKLFF
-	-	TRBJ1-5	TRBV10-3	TGTGCCATCAGTGGCACCGATCAGCCCCAGCATTTT	CAISGTDQPQHF
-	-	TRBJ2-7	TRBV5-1	TGCGCCAGCAGCTTGGAAACCACAGTTACAGGGATGGGAGAGCAGTACTTC	CASSLETTVTGMGEQYF
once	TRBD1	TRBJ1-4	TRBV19	TGTGCCAGTAGTCAAAACAGGGGGCAAAAACTGTTTTTT	CASSQNRGQKLFF
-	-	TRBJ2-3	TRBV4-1	TGCGCCAGCAGCCAGGATCAGGGGTCAGATACGCAGTATTTT	CASSQDQGSDTQYF
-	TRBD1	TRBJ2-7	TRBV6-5	TGTGCCAGCAGACGACAGGGAGCCCCGCAGCAGTACTTC	CASRRQGAPQQYF
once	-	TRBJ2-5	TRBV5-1	TGCGCCAGCAGCTTGGCAGGCTCAGGGGAGACCCAGTACTTC	CASSLAGSGETQYF
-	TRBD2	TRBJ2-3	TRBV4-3	TGCGCCAGCAGCCAATTCACTAGCGGGAGGGAAGATACGCAGTATTTT	CASSQFTSGREDTQYF
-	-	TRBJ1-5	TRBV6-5	TGTGCCAGCAGTCGGTATAGCAATCAGCCCCAGCATTTT	CASSRYSNQPQHF
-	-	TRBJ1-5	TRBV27	TGTGCCAGCAGTTCCAATGGGAATCAGCCCCAGCATTTT	CASSSNGNQPQHF
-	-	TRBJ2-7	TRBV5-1	TGCGCCAGCAGGGCGACAGCCTACTACGAGCAGTACTTC	CASRATAYYEQYF
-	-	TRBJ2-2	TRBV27	TGTGCCAGCAGTTTAGTTCGGCGGGCAAGGAACACCGGGGAGCTGTTTTTT	CASSLVRRARNTGELFF
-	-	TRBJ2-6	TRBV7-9	TGTGCCAGCAGCCCGGCAACCAACGTCCTGACTTTC	CASSPATNVLTF
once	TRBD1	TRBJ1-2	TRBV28	TGTGCCAGCAGTTTCAGGGGGACGAGCTATGGCTACACCTTC	CASSFRGTSYGYTF
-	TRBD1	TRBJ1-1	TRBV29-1	TGCAGCGTTTCGCAGGGGGCCGCTGAAGCTTTCTTT	CSVSQGAAEAFF
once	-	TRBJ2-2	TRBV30	TGTGCCTGGAGACTCGCGGCCACCGGGGAGCTGTTTTTT	CAWRLAATGELFF
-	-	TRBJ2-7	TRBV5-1	TGCGCCAGCAGCTTGGATTTGGTATCCTACGAGCAGTACTTC	CASSLDLVSYEQYF
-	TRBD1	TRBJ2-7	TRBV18	TGTGCCAGCTCACCTAGGACAGGATCGTCCTACGAGCAGTACTTC	CASSPRTGSSYEQYF
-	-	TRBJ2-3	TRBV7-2	TGTGCCAGCAGCTTAGTCTCAGATACGCAGTATTTT	CASSLVSDTQYF